This T cell receptor (beta chain) was obtained from a study of T cells in Graves' hyperthyroidism and ophthalmopathy. The TCR beta CDR3 regions underwent amplification using RNA transcripts as the source. The HTBI set primed first-round TCR CDR3 RT-PCR. TCRdb reprocessed the multiplex PCR reads with MiXCR, giving one entry per CDR3 protein. The sample consists of 300,000 to 450,000 distinct CDR3 sequences, roughly 15% of them appearing once. Patients with ophthalmopathy all had a Clinical Activity Score of at least 3, a NOSPECS grade of at least 4 and duration under 3 months. Notes on the study in general: A 13 V-J signature model discriminated ophthalmopathy versus stable hyperthyroidism.

The table lists this clonotype with many counts. Its antigen is as yet unknown. The sequence came from a woman younger than 45 with Graves' ophthalmopathy. Sequenced: blood.

CDR3 in amino acids: CASSQFFGEINSGNTIYF. The CDR3 bases are TGCGCCAGCAGCCAATTCTTTGGGGAAATTAACTCTGGAAACACCATATATTTT. The genes are TRBV4-1 and TRBJ1-3, with unresolved D. V lost 2 bases and J lost 0, with 17 bases in between. This CDR3 is built from 18 residues. Germline CDR1 and CDR2: MGHRA and YSYEKL.